Reported below is one TCR beta chain. Antigen unknown. This sample is part of a study of PD-1 blockade in classical Hodgkin lymphoma. The table came from immunoSEQ multiplex PCR; TCRdb's copy has only in-frame clones and leaves some out. The sample carries 23,000 or so clones, 80% recorded once. All trial patients relapsed after autologous stem cell transplantation. Whole-study results and caveats: Some patients began nivolumab under 1 year after ASCT. These patients were excluded from later analyses. Complete responders started with a diversity level that resembled newly diagnosed patients at baseline. Compared with healthy donors, newly diagnosed patients reportedly showed lower baseline TCR diversity.

Germline CDR1 reads SGHDT; CDR2 reads YYEEEE. The V and J ends lost 1 base and 2 bases respectively, with 11 bases between them. The CDR3 loop spans 15 amino acids. The source is a human donor with classical Hodgkin lymphoma. The rearrangement links TRBV5-6 to TRBJ2-3; a possible D gene is TRBD2 (5 bases). This sample comprised peripheral blood mononuclear cells (PBMCs), obtained at baseline. The CDR3 spells CASSLRSGLTDTQYF. The CDR3 DNA follows: TGTGCCAGCAGCTTGCGAAGCGGCCTCACAGATACGCAGTATTTT.